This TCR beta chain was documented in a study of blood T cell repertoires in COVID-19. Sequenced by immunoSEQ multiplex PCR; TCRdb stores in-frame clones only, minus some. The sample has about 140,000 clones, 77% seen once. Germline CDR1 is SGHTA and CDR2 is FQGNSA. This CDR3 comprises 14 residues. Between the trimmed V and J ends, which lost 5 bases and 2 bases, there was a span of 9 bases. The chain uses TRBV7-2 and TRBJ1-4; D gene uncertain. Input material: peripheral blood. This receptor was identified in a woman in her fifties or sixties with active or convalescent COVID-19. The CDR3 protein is CASSPLLTNEKLFF. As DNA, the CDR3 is TGTGCCAGCAGCCCCTTATTGACTAATGAAAAACTGTTTTTT.